This TCR beta chain was sequenced in a study of vaccination effects on CD4 cells after COVID-19. Clones were sequenced by immunoSEQ multiplex PCR, and TCRdb holds only the in-frame ones, with some missing. This repertoire shows around 22,000 clones, 73% found once; its top ten account for about 11%. Sequencing followed a ViraFEST assay step that expanded antigen-specific CD4+ T cells with viral peptide pools. With nine to eleven days of culture completed, CD4+ T cells were isolated. Germline assignment: CDR1 SGHNT and CDR2 YYREEE (reference sequence). This CDR3 comprises 14 residues. V was cut by 0 bases and J by 3 bases, with 7 bases left in between. A few counts support this clone. The antigen remains undetermined.

Sample: CD4+ T cells from PBMCs cultured with HCoV-229E spike peptides, taken before COVID-19 vaccination. The rearrangement uses TRBV5-4 and TRBJ1-3; D gene ambiguous. The TCR sequence derives from a human donor who received a COVID-19 vaccine. CDR3 nucleotides: TGTGCCAGCAGCTTGGACCGTAGTGGAAACACCATATATTTT. Protein: CASSLDRSGNTIYF.